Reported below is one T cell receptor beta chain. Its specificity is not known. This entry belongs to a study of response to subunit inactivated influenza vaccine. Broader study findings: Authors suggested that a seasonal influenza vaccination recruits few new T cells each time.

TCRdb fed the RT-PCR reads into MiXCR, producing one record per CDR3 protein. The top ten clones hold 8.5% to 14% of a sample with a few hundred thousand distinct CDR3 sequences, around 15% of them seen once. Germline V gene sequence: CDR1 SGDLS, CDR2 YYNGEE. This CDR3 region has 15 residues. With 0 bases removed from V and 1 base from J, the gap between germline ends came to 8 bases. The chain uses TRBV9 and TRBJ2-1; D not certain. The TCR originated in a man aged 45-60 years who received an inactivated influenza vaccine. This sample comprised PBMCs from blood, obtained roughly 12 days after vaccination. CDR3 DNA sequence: TGTGCCAGCAGCGTAGGTTGGGATTCCTACAATGAGCAGTTCTTC. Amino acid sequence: CASSVGWDSYNEQFF.